This T cell receptor beta chain stems from a study of CD8+ T cells in alopecia areata (dated by TCRdb to about 2018). Some background on the complete study: Treated patients were enrolled in an open-label pilot trial of oral tofacitinib, 5 to 10 mg twice daily, for moderate-to-severe alopecia areata. On the human side, TCRbeta sequencing was run on scalp tissue and on sorted CD4+ and CD8+ peripheral blood T cells from healthy controls and from alopecia areata patients with either patchy or totalis/universalis disease. Tofacitinib was given for 6 to 18 months, followed by 6 months of follow-up off drug to assess delayed response and recurrence. immunoSEQ multiplex PCR using 35 Vbeta forward primers and 13 Jbeta reverse primers was used to amplify TCRbeta CDR3 regions. Clonality in the scalp was compared among normal scalp (n=4), patchy alopecia areata scalp (n=8), and alopecia totalis/universalis scalp (n=8). The RNA source kit depended on sample type: the PAXgene miRNA kit for fixed scalp, the miRNeasy kit for PBMCs, and the RNeasy kit for mouse skin. High-throughput TCRbeta sequencing was used to examine T cell clonal expansion in alopecia areata in both the C3H/HeJ mouse model and human patients. Tofacitinib-treated patients had biopsies at baseline and at 4 and 24 weeks of treatment, with a later scalp biopsy in several patients. On the study overall, not on this receptor specifically: Shared TCR sequences between patients were less evident than in mice, which may be partly attributable to HLA diversity in the patient population. Unlike mouse skin, which is dominated by gammadelta T cells, normal human skin has resident alphabeta T cells that are also sequenced, and this complicates analysis of the scalp TCR repertoire. Lesional scalp, especially in alopecia totalis/universalis, showed higher clonality and more expanded CD8+ clones than normal scalp, suggesting antigenic drive.

Measured from the cysteine to the phenylalanine, the CDR3 is 14 residues long. Only the CDR3 region is kept as DNA, spanning 42 bases read in frame from base 1. V was cut back by 4 bases and J by 5 bases, leaving a gap of 15 bases between them. CDR1 and CDR2, looked up from the germline V gene (reference sequence), are GTSNPN and SVGIG. As to this clone: It has no known antigen specificity. Base qualities are not recorded, but no much larger clone differs from it by a single base.

The library relied on the immunoSEQ multiplex PCR assay. RNA was extracted from all samples and reverse transcribed into cDNA as template for TCR sequencing. SuperScript III was used for first-strand cDNA synthesis, primed with a 2:1 mix of oligo-dT and random hexamers. A synthetic immune receptor repertoire was used to measure amplification bias, and any remaining bias was corrected computationally. The authors processed their data as follows. Raw reads were preprocessed to remove errors, and CDR3 was defined according to IMGT conventions as the region from the conserved cysteine to phenylalanine. Clonality was calculated as 1 minus Shannon entropy normalized by log2 of the number of productive unique TCRs. Whether scalp clones were CD4 or CD8 was inferred by matching scalp TCRbeta sequences against CD4 and CD8 repertoires sorted from blood. This is the immuneACCESS table as TCRdb keeps it, with only in-frame sequences that have V and J called. A part of the clones is gone; compared with another copy, unresolved V genes explain less than half, and the rest is unexplained. The D gene and trimming were derived from the DNA, and the V and J assignments and clone size from that table. This sample comprises about 170,000 clones, 67% of them detected only once. Around 10% of the sample goes to the ten largest clones.

Interpreted using the paper, the time point label stands for: baseline before oral tofacitinib. Lesional scalp punch biopsies and peripheral blood were collected from alopecia areata patients. PBMCs were isolated by density centrifugation and stained for CD3, CD4 and CD8, and CD4+ and CD8+ T cells were sorted on a FACSAria. The receptor was derived from a human donor with alopecia areata. The chain is encoded by TRBV30 joined to TRBJ2-1, with a weak D call of TRBD2 (7 bases match). The starting material was CD8+ T cells sorted from blood, obtained at week 0. The CDR3 is CAWNSGGANNEQFF. The DNA sequence is as follows: TGTGCCTGGAATAGTGGGGGGGCCAACAATGAGCAGTTCTTC. The full variable domain, with segments outside the CDR3 supplied by the reference TRBV30 and TRBJ2-1 proteins, appears as SQTIHQWPATLVQPVGSPLSLECTVEGTSNPNLYWYRQAAGRGLQLLFYSVGIGQISSEVPQNLSASRPQDRQFILSSKKLLLSDSGFYLCAWNSGGANNEQFFGPGTRLTVL.